A selection of T cell receptor beta chains follows, all from one sample in a study of control samples from healthy donors and cancer patients. Method: immunoSEQ multiplex PCR; TCRdb's copy keeps in-frame clones and lacks some. The sample contains under 200,000 clones, approximately 86% of which appear only once. Specimen: blood. Receptor source: a woman younger than 45 in good health. CDR3s include the opening cysteine and the closing phenylalanine or tryptophan. The D gene is left open where the match is weak. The size of a clone is reported for some rows only, either as once, few or many, or as a class for expanded clones.

clone_size	d_call	j_call	v_call	cdr3_nt	cdr3_aa
NA	TRBD1	TRBJ2-2	TRBV18	TGTGCCAGCTCACCACGGGACAGTCCGAACACCGGGGAGCTGTTTTTT	CASSPRDSPNTGELFF
NA	TRBD2	TRBJ2-5	TRBV15	TGTGCCATAAGAGATCTGCGGGAGGCGCAAGAGACCCAGTACTTC	CAIRDLREAQETQYF
NA	TRBD1	TRBJ1-5	TRBV5-4	TGTGCCAGCAGCTTGGGACAGGGAGTAAACTGGAGTCAGCCCCAGCATTTT	CASSLGQGVNWSQPQHF
once	TRBD2	TRBJ2-5	TRBV30	TGTGCCTGGAGTAGGCTAGCGGGGGGAGAGACCCAGTACTTC	CAWSRLAGGETQYF
NA	NA	TRBJ1-4	TRBV4-1	TGCGCCAGCAGCCAGGGCAGAACTAATGAAAAACTGTTTTTT	CASSQGRTNEKLFF
NA	TRBD1	TRBJ1-5	TRBV5-5	TGTGCCAGCAGCTTGGATCCCAGGGGGGACCAGCCCCAGCATTTT	CASSLDPRGDQPQHF
NA	TRBD1	TRBJ1-2	TRBV5-1	TGCGCCAGCAAGGCCCTTGGGACAGGGACTAACTATGGCTACACCTTC	CASKALGTGTNYGYTF
NA	TRBD1	TRBJ1-6	TRBV11-1	TGTGCCAGCAGCTCTCCCGGGACAGGCGTGTCACCCCTCCACTTT	CASSSPGTGVSPLHF
NA	NA	TRBJ1-2	TRBV16	TGTGCCAGCAGCCAATCGCCCGGGGGCGCCTCCTACGCGGGCTACACCTTC	CASSQSPGGASYAGYTF
NA	NA	TRBJ1-5	TRBV2	TGTGCCAGCAGCCGGACGGACCCTAGCAATCAGCCCCAGCATTTT	CASSRTDPSNQPQHF